This T cell receptor (beta chain) was obtained from a study of cytomegalovirus exposure and HLA in healthy donors (dated by TCRdb to the late 2010s). Broadly, across the study: According to an earlier analysis of a few hundred of the donors, 200 million or so T cells yielded some 110 million unique TCR beta sequences and about 300 Gb of sequence data. The study profiled the T cell repertoires of about 640 subjects by immunosequencing and related them to cytomegalovirus serostatus. HLA typing covered class I and class II loci at four-digit resolution. Rather than drawing on any new phenotypic data, the later analysis identified candidate immune exposures from TCR beta sequences and the way those sequences occurred across donors. Donor age, sex, ethnicity and CMV serostatus were compiled together with the repertoire data. Of the approximately 400 genotyped donors, roughly 80% were placed in the genetic ancestry cluster associated with self-reported Caucasian donors. The study aimed to test whether signatures of past pathogen exposure could be identified by cataloging public T cell receptors. Among roughly 400 genotyped donors of the cohort, an average of roughly 240,000 unique TCR beta nucleotide sequences were sequenced per donor, roughly 18% of them non-productive. A separate validation cohort of some 130 different subjects was used in addition to the approximately 700-subject first cohort. Every discovery cohort repertoire had been produced on one sequencing platform. An earlier analysis of 587 of the donors used high-throughput TCR beta sequencing to judge whether each TCR beta V gene segment behaved as functional or pseudogenic. High-throughput TCR immunosequencing, statistical association of individual TCRs with disease status, and machine learning were combined to predict cytomegalovirus infection status. An early release that covered some 630 HLA-typed donors contained 250 to 350 gigabases of sequencing data and tens of millions of unique TCR sequences. The number of donors typed differed by locus, with roughly 629-640 for A, B, C, DRB1 and DQB1, more than 500 for DQA1, 600 to 610 for DPA1, and approximately 470 for DPB1. A later genetic analysis took genome-wide SNP genotypes for about 55% of the roughly 700 donors and used that subset as a discovery cohort. A later analysis re-analyzed previously published TCR beta repertoires from 650 to 800 donors and added high-resolution HLA genotyping to study TCR occurrence patterns. Several DR-DQ haplotypes were handled as single units for association and clustering, since linkage in the cohort was strong.

This clone was observed once. Its antigen remains unidentified. No quality values exist for individual bases; no much larger clone is one base distant. The cohort was made up of roughly 670 healthy bone marrow donors. All cohort members were sampled while nominally healthy, although unrecorded immune exposures were likely present. The donor tested CMV seronegative and was one of the 352 seronegative cohort members. Every donor gave a peripheral blood sample, and the peripheral blood mononuclear cells from that sample were used for TCR beta sequencing. Genomic DNA extraction from the blood cell samples was performed with the Qiagen DNeasy Blood Extraction Kit. The library relied on the immunoSEQ multiplex PCR assay. The multiplex PCR relied on a mix of 60 forward primers for TCR Vbeta segments and 13 reverse primers for TCR Jbeta segments. A multiplex PCR assay on genomic DNA amplified the CDR3 region of rearranged TCR beta genes. On the Illumina HiSeq System, the amplified TCR beta libraries were sequenced as 87-base-pair reads. Turning to the authors' computational methods: A later analysis counted 65 million to 90 million unique TCR beta chains across the 600 to 850 repertoires, and approximately 11 million of these chains were shared by at least two donors. Raw reads were error-corrected and collapsed into unique sequences by a nearest-neighbor algorithm in which closely related sequences were merged to remove PCR and sequencing errors. Alignment of CDR3 sequences to IMGT reference sequences was used to assign V, D and J gene segments. For a sequence to be retained, at least a six-nucleotide match to both a V gene segment and a J gene segment was required. Rearrangements were called productive when the CDR3 lacked stop codons and stayed in frame with V and J; all others were non-productive. Following IMGT convention, CDR3 was defined as the stretch from the second conserved V-encoded cysteine up to the conserved J-encoded phenylalanine. Sequences without an unambiguous match to a single V gene segment were excluded from the earlier analysis of about 630 of the donors. In an earlier analysis of some 590 of the donors, a V segment was called functional when productive rearrangements were above 56.7%, and segregating when the standard deviation between donors exceeded 5%. To diagnose cytomegalovirus status from the catalog of TCR beta chain sequences, a statistical classification framework was built. In a later analysis, V and J genes were assigned by comparing TCR nucleotide sequences against IMGT/GENE-DB human TR gene sequences. The TCRdist pipeline was used in a later analysis to assign CDR3 sequences and most-parsimonious VDJ recombination scenarios. In a later analysis, each TCR beta chain was defined by its CDR3 amino acid sequence together with its V-gene family, and reads lacking a unique V-gene family were excluded. In a later analysis, nearly 600 highly shared, low-generation-probability nucleotide sequences were removed to address suspected cross-contamination and a sequencing artifact. In a later analysis, a clonal expansion index was calculated for each public chain from normalized within-repertoire ranks of inferred template counts. Generation probabilities in a later analysis came from a VDJ recombination model fitted to out-of-frame rearrangements, and those results were checked against IGoR. Hypergeometric tests were used in a later analysis to score TCR-TCR, TCR-HLA and TCR-CMV co-occurrence, with a repertoire-size bias correction applied to the TCR pairs. In a later analysis, false discovery rates were estimated by permuting HLA or CMV assignments 20 times. In a later analysis, co-occurring TCRs were grouped with DBSCAN, and TCRdist sequence similarity was added when clustering was performed within HLA-allele-positive subsets. Repertoires with fewer than 30,000 or more than 120,000 public chains were left out of co-occurrence clustering, as were about 5 repertoires with anomalous nucleotide sharing. TCRdb stores this immuneACCESS table with in-frame sequences only. Part of the clones is absent; in the studies checked, under half of the shortfall reflects unresolved V genes, and no reason is known for the rest. V, J and clone size derive from that table, while D and trimming were established from the DNA sequence. The sample profile shows roughly 130,000 clones; around 86% of them were found once. Of the sample, 2% to 2.5% falls within the top ten clones.

Study-level results and caveats: It was suggested by the authors that the approach could potentially be generalized to other disease states and immunological phenotypes. A further reported finding was that TCR beta sequences accurately predicted the HLA-A and HLA-B alleles for most subjects in the first cohort. In this cohort, only TCR beta chains were sequenced, and detectable features were limited by the absence of alpha or paired-chain data. Because the 87-base-pair reads could not distinguish some IMGT-functional V segments, including TRBV6-2 and TRBV6-3, those segments were excluded. In both the original and validation cohorts, the classifier was reported to diagnose cytomegalovirus status with high specificity and sensitivity. Correlated functional status among segregating V segments might be attributable to linkage disequilibrium, but an unknown experimental factor could not be ruled out. A cluster of highly shared sequence variants was judged likely to represent a technical artifact of the sequencing pipeline. Because HLA typing was missing for some donors at each locus, association tests included only the typed subset. A later analysis found that HLA-associated TCR beta chains were more clonally expanded and had lower generation probabilities than equally common non-associated chains. In an earlier analysis of approximately 600 of the donors, most TCR beta V segments were observed in productive rearrangements about 87% or about 30% of the time, broadly matching IMGT annotations. CMV serostatus was the only immune exposure information available for the cohort. At a false discovery rate of 0.05, a later analysis linked roughly 17,000 TCR beta sequences to specific HLA alleles. Sequencing depth was assumed to be roughly uniform across donors in the presence/absence analyses, though that assumption may not hold. In a later genetic analysis, fewer N-insertions in productive TCRs were reported among donors in an Asian-associated ancestry cluster than the roughly 710-donor mean. Most TCR sequences were observed very rarely across donors, whereas some public TCRs were present in many individuals. Several of the top co-occurrence clusters appeared to be linked to parvovirus B19, influenza, CMV and Epstein-Barr virus, according to a later analysis. The earlier analysis of fewer than 750 of the donors excluded some 15 rarely observed V segments, including chromosome 9 orphons, because counts were too low. A total of fewer than 200 TCR beta chains were listed by the study as associated with cytomegalovirus. An association between a missense DCLRE1C variant and V-gene and J-gene trimming of TCR beta chains was found in a later genetic analysis and replicated in an independent cohort. Three of the identified cytomegalovirus-associated TCR beta chains were confirmed in vitro to be specific for cytomegalovirus antigens. When HLA alleles, especially DR and DQ, strongly co-occurred, TCR associations were difficult to assign to individual alleles. A later analysis found that TCR association rates varied across HLA loci, with DRB1 alleles showing the most associated TCRs and HLA-C alleles the fewest. Most CMV-associated TCR beta chains appeared to be HLA-restricted in a later analysis, and the HLA associations seemed to be driven largely by CMV exposure.

From cysteine to phenylalanine, the CDR3 is 15 amino acids long. The read is trimmed to its CDR3 DNA, 45 bases read in frame from base 1. The CDR1 and CDR2 encoded by the germline V gene (reference sequence) are WNHNN and SYGVQD. Germline trimming: 3 bases from V, 14 bases from J; junction bases outside gene matches: 14. The sequence derives from a man in his thirties or forties in good health and CMV-seronegative. The sample comprised PBMCs. Recombination connected TRBV10-1 to TRBJ2-1; 9 central bases correspond to TRBD1. This receptor carries the CDR3 CASSDGTGSINWKFF. The base sequence is TGCGCCAGCAGTGATGGGACAGGGAGTATTAATTGGAAGTTCTTC.